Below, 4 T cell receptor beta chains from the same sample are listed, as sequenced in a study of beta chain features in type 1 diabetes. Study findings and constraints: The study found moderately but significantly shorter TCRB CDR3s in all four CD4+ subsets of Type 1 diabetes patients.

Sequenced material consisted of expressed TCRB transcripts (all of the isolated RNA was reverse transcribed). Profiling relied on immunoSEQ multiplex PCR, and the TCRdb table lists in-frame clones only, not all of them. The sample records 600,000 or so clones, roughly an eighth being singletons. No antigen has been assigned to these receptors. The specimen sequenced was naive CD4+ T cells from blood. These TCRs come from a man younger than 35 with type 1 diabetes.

The CDR3 bases are TGTGCCAGCTCCCCAGGGTTAAACTATGGCTACACCTTC. This gives the protein CASSPGLNYGYTF. The chain carries TRBV18 and TRBJ1-2; tentatively, D is TRBD1 (5 bases). There are 13 residues in the CDR3. The germline gives CDR1 KGHSH, CDR2 LQKENI. Trimming took 6 bases from V and 2 from J, leaving 10 bases between them.

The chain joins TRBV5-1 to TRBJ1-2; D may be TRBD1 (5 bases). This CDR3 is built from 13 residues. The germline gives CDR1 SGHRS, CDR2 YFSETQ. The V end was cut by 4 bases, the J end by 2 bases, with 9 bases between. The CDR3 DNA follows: TGCGCCAGCAGCAGGGGTGAGAACTATGGCTACACCTTC. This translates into CASSRGENYGYTF.

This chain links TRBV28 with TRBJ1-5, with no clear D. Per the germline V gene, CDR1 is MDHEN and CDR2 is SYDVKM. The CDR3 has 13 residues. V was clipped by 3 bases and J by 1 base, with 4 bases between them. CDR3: CASSFESNQPQHF. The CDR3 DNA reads TGTGCCAGCAGTTTTGAGAGCAATCAGCCCCAGCATTTT.

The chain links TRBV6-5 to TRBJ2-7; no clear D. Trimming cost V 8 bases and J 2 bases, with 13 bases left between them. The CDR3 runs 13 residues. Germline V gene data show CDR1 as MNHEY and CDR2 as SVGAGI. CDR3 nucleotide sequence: TGTGCCAGCTGCCCAGGAGCTGCCTACGAGCAGTACTTC. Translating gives CASCPGAAYEQYF.